This T cell receptor beta chain was documented in a study of T cell responses to AZD1222 COVID-19 vaccine. Only in-frame clones appear in the TCRdb table, and some are missing; sequencing was by immunoSEQ multiplex PCR. The sample records 120,000 to 150,000 clones, almost 95% being singletons. V shed 10 bases, J shed 0 bases, and the junction held 7 bases outside the gene matches. CDR1 is MNHEY, CDR2 SVGAGI, per germline. This CDR3 contains 14 residues. This clone was counted a single time. The V and J genes are TRBV6-5 and TRBJ1-1; 8 nucleotides line up with TRBD1. The receptor comes from an adult who received the AZD1222 COVID-19 vaccine. The specimen was peripheral blood, collected 28 days after the second AZD1222 dose. The CDR3 DNA sequence: TGTGCCACCCTAGGGGACAGGCTGAACACTGAAGCTTTCTTT. Residues: CATLGDRLNTEAFF.